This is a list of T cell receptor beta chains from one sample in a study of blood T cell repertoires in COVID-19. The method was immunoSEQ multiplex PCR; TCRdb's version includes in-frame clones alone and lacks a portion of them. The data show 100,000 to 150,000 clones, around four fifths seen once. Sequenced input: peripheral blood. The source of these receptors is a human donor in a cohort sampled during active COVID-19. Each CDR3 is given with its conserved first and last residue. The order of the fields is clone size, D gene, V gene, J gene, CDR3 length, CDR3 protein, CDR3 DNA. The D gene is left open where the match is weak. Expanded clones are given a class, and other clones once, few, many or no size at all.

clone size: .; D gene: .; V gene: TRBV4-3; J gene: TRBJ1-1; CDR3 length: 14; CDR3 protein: CASSQDRVNTEAFF; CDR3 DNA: TGCGCCAGCAGCCAAGATCGGGTGAACACTGAAGCTTTCTTT
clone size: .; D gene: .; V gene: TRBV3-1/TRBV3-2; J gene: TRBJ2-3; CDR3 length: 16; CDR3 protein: CASSRQNLLGTDTQYF; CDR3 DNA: TGTGCCAGCAGCCGGCAGAACCTACTAGGCACAGATACGCAGTATTTT
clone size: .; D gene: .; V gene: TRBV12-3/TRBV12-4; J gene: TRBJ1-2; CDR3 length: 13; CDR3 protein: CASSPTSGYGYTF; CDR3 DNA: TGTGCCAGCAGCCCGACCTCGGGCTATGGCTACACCTTC
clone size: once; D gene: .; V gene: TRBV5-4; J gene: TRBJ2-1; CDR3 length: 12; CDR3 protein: CASSGPYNEQFF; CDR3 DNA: TGTGCCAGCAGCGGCCCCTACAATGAGCAGTTCTTC
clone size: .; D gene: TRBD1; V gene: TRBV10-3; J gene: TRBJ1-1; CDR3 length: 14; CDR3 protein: CAIKTTGGSTEAFF; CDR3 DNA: TGTGCCATCAAAACGACAGGGGGTTCCACTGAAGCTTTCTTT
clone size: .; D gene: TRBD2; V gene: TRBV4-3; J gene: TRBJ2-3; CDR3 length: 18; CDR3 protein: CASSQGTSGGPSTDTQYF; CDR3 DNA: TGCGCCAGCAGCCAGGGGACTAGCGGGGGCCCTAGCACAGATACGCAGTATTTT
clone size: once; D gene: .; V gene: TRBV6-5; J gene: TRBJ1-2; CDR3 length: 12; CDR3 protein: CASSSSSYGYTF; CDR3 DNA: TGTGCCAGCAGCTCTTCCAGTTATGGCTACACCTTC
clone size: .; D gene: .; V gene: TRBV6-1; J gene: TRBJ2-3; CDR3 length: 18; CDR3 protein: CASSGLLGLRMNTDTQYF; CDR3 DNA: TGTGCCAGCAGTGGCCTCCTGGGACTCCGGATGAACACAGATACGCAGTATTTT
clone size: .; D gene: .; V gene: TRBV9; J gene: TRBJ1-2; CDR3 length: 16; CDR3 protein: CASSAALQIANYGYTF; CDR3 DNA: TGTGCCAGCAGCGCCGCTCTACAGATAGCTAACTATGGCTACACCTTC
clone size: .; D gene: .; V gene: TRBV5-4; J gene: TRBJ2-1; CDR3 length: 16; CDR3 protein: CASSMTSSGPYNEQFF; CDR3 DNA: TGTGCCAGCAGCATGACGAGTAGCGGTCCCTACAATGAGCAGTTCTTC
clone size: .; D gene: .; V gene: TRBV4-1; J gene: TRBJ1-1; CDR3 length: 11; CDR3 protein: CASRKGTEAFF; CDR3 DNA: TGCGCCAGCAGAAAGGGGACTGAAGCTTTCTTT
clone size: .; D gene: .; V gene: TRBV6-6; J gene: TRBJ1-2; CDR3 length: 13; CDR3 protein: CASSGQGNYGYTF; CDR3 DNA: TGTGCCAGCAGTGGGCAGGGGAACTATGGCTACACCTTC
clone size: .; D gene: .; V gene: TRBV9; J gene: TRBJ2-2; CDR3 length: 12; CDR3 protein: CASSPNTGELFF; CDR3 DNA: TGTGCCAGCAGCCCAAACACCGGGGAGCTGTTTTTT
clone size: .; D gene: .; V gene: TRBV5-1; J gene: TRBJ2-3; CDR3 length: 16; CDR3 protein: CASSTGTLTSTDTQYF; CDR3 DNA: TGCGCCAGCAGCACCGGGACACTTACTAGCACAGATACGCAGTATTTT
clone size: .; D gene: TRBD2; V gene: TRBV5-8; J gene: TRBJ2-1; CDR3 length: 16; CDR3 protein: CASSFRLAGAYNEQFF; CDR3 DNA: TGTGCCAGCAGCTTCCGACTAGCGGGGGCATACAATGAGCAGTTCTTC
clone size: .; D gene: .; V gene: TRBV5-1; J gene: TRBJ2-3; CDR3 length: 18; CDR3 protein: CASSLGQGKYRATDTQYF; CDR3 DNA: TGCGCCAGCAGCTTGGGTCAGGGGAAGTACAGGGCCACAGATACGCAGTATTTT
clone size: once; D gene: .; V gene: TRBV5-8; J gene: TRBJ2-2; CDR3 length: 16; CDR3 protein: CASSLWQGPDTGELFF; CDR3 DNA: TGTGCCAGCAGCTTGTGGCAGGGGCCAGACACCGGGGAGCTGTTTTTT
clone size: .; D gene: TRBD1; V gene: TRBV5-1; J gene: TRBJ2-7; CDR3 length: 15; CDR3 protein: CASSLGGGQGYEQYF; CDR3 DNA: TGCGCCAGCAGCTTGGGTGGGGGACAGGGCTACGAGCAGTACTTC
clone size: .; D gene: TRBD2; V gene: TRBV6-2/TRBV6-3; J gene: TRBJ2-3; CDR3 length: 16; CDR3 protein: CASSSRTSGGPDTQYF; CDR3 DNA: TGTGCCAGCAGTTCCAGGACTAGCGGGGGCCCCGATACGCAGTATTTT
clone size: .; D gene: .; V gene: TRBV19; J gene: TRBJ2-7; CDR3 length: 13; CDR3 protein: CASSTQGTGEQYF; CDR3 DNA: TGTGCCAGTAGTACCCAGGGAACGGGCGAGCAGTACTTC
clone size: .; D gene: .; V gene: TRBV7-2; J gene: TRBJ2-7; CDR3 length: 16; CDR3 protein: CASSYGSGYDLYEQYF; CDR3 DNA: TGTGCCAGCAGCTACGGAAGCGGGTATGATCTCTACGAGCAGTACTTC
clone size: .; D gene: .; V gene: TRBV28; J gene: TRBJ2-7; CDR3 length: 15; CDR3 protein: CASSTPRDSGYEQYF; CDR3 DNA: TGTGCCAGCAGTACCCCCCGGGACTCCGGATACGAGCAGTACTTC
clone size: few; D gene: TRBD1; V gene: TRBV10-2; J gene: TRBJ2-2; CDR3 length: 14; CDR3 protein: CASSQGAVTGELFF; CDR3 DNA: TGCGCCAGCAGCCAGGGGGCGGTCACCGGGGAGCTGTTTTTT
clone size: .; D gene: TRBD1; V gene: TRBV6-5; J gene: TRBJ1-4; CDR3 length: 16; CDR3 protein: CASSYGGTGRMGKLFF; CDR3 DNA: TGTGCCAGCAGTTACGGGGGGACAGGCCGAATGGGGAAACTGTTTTTT
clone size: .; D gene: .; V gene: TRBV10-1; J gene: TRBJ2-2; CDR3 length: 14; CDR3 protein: CASSVGQNTGELFF; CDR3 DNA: TGCGCCAGCAGTGTAGGACAGAACACCGGGGAGCTGTTTTTT
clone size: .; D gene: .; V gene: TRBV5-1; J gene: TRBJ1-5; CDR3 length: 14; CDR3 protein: CASSCLQGDQPQHF; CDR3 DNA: TGCGCCAGCAGCTGCTTACAGGGTGATCAGCCCCAGCATTTT
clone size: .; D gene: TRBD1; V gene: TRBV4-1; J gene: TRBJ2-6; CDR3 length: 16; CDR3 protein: CASSQNRGPGANVLTF; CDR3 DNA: TGCGCCAGCAGCCAAAACAGGGGGCCCGGGGCCAACGTCCTGACTTTC
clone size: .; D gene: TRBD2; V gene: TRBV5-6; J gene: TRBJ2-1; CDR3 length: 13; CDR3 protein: CASSLVTGGEQFF; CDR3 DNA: TGTGCCAGCAGCTTGGTAACGGGGGGTGAGCAGTTCTTC
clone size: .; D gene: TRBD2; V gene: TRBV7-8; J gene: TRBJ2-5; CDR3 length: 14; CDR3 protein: CASSFNQRGETQYF; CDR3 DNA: TGTGCCAGCAGCTTTAATCAGCGGGGAGAGACCCAGTACTTC
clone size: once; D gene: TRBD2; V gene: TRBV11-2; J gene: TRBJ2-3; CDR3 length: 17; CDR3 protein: CASSFSTSGGSTDTQYF; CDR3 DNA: TGTGCCAGCAGCTTTAGCACTAGCGGGGGAAGCACAGATACGCAGTATTTT
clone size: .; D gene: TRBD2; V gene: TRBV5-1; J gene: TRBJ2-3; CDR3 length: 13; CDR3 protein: CAAGSGDTDTQYF; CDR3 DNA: TGCGCCGCCGGGAGCGGGGACACAGATACGCAGTATTTT
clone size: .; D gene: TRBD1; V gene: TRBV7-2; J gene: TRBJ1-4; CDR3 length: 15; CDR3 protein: CASSVQGVVGEKLFF; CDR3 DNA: TGTGCCAGCAGCGTACAGGGGGTAGTAGGTGAAAAACTGTTTTTT
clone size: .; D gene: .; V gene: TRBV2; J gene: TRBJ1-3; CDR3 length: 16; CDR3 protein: CASSDSGGPSGNTIYF; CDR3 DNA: TGTGCCAGCAGTGATTCTGGGGGCCCCTCTGGAAACACCATATATTTT
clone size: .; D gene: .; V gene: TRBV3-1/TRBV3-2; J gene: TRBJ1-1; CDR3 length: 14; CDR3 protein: CASSQGHLNTEAFF; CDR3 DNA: TGTGCCAGCAGCCAAGGACATCTGAACACTGAAGCTTTCTTT
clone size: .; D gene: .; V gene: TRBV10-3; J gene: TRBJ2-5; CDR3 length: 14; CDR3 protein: CAISEGGVGWTQYF; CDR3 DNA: TGTGCCATCAGTGAAGGGGGGGTTGGATGGACCCAGTACTTC
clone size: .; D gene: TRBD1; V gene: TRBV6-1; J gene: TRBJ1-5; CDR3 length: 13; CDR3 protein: CASSDRPGQGMDF; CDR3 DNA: TGTGCCAGCAGTGACCGCCCGGGACAGGGGATGGATTTT
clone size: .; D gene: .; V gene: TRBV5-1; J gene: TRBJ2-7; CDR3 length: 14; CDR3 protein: CASSFYYGHYEQYF; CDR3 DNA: TGCGCCAGCAGCTTTTACTACGGCCACTACGAGCAGTACTTC
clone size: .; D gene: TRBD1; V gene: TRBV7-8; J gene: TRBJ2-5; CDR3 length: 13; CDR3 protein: CASSPGGQETQYF; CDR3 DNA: TGTGCCAGCAGCCCAGGGGGTCAAGAGACCCAGTACTTC
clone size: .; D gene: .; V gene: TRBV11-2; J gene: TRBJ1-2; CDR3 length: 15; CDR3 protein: CASSWRGRSNYGYTF; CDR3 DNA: TGTGCCAGCAGCTGGAGAGGGCGGTCTAACTATGGCTACACCTTC
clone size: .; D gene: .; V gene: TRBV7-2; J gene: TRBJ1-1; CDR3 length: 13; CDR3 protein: CASSSYMNTEAFF; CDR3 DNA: TGTGCCAGCAGCTCGTACATGAACACTGAAGCTTTCTTT
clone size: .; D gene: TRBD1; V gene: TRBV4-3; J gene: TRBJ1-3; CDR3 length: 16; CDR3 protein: CASSQERTGNGNTIYF; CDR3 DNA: TGCGCCAGCAGCCAAGAAAGGACAGGGAATGGAAACACCATATATTTT
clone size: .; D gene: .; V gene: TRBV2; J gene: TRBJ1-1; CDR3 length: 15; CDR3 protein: CASSEREVAVVGAFF; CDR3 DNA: TGTGCCAGCAGTGAACGGGAGGTAGCCGTTGTCGGAGCTTTCTTT
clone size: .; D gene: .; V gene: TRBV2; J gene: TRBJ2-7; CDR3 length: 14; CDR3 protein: CASSEERGGNEQYF; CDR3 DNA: TGTGCCAGCAGTGAAGAGAGGGGCGGGAACGAGCAGTACTTC
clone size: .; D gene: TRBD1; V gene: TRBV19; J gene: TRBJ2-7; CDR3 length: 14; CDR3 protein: CASSIGDRNYEQYF; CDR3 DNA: TGTGCCAGTAGTATTGGGGACAGGAACTACGAGCAGTACTTC
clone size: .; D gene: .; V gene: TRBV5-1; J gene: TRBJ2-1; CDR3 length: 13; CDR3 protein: CASSSPGLYEQFF; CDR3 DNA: TGCGCCAGCAGCTCTCCGGGACTTTATGAGCAGTTCTTC
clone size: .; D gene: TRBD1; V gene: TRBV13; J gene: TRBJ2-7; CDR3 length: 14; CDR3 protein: CASSSRDRGEEQYF; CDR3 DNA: TGTGCCAGCAGCTCCCGGGACAGGGGAGAAGAGCAGTACTTC
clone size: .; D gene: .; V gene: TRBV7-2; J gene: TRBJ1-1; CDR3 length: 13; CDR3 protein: CASSVGSNTEAFF; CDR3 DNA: TGTGCCAGCAGCGTCGGGAGTAACACTGAAGCTTTCTTT
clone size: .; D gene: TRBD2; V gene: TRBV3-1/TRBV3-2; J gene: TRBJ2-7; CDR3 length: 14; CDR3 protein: CASSRGVAGAEQYF; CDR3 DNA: TGTGCCAGCAGCCGAGGCGTAGCGGGGGCTGAGCAGTACTTC
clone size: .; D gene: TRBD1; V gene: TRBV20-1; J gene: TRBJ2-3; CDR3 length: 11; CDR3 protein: CSAREGTGPYF; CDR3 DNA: TGCAGTGCTAGAGAGGGGACAGGGCCGTATTTT
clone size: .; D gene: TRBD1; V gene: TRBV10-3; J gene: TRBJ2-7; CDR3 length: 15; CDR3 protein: CAISESGQVTYEQYF; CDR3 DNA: TGTGCCATCAGTGAGTCGGGACAGGTGACCTACGAGCAGTACTTC
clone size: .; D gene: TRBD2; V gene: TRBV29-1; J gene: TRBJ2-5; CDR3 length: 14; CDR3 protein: CSAARGLAQETQYF; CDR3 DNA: TGCAGCGCCGCCCGGGGACTAGCACAAGAGACCCAGTACTTC
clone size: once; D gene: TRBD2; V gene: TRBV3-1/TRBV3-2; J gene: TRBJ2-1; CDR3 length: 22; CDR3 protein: CASSQRTPGLVNIGPRLNEQFF; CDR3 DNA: TGTGCCAGCAGCCAAAGGACCCCGGGACTAGTAAATATTGGTCCCCGATTGAATGAGCAGTTCTTC
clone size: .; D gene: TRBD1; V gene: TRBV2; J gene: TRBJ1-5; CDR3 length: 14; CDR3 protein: CASSGGQGNQPQHF; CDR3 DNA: TGTGCCAGCAGCGGGGGACAGGGGAATCAGCCCCAGCATTTT
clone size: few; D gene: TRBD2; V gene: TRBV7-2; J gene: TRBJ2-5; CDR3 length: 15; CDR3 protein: CASSPQAGSQETQYF; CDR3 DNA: TGTGCCAGCAGCCCCCAAGCGGGGTCCCAAGAGACCCAGTACTTC
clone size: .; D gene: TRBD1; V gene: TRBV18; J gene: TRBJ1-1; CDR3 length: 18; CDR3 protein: CASSPQIARTGQYTEAFF; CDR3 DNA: TGTGCCAGCTCACCCCAAATTGCCCGGACAGGGCAATACACTGAAGCTTTCTTT
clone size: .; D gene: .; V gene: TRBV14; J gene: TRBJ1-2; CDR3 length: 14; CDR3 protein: CASSRDDRHYGYTF; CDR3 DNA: TGTGCCAGCAGCCGGGACGACAGGCACTATGGCTACACCTTC
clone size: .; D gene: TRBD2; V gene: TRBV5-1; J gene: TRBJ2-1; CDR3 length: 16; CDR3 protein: CASRGTSGGPYNEQFF; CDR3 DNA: TGCGCCAGCAGGGGGACTAGCGGGGGCCCCTACAATGAGCAGTTCTTC
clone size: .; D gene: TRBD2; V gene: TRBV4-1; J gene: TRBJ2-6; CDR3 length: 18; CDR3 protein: CASSQDLAGNSGANVLTF; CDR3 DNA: TGCGCCAGCAGCCAAGATCTAGCGGGCAACTCTGGGGCCAACGTCCTGACTTTC